Below are 2 T cell receptor beta chains sequenced from a single sample in a study of beta chain features in type 1 diabetes. What was sequenced were expressed TCRB transcripts, since all of the isolated RNA had been reverse transcribed. Sequenced by immunoSEQ multiplex PCR; TCRdb stores in-frame clones only, minus some. The data show a few hundred thousand clones, 30% seen once. Sequenced material: naive CD4+ T cells from blood. The origin of the receptors is a man aged 18-30 years in good health.

This clone turned up a few times. DNA for the CDR3: TGTGCCTGGAAGGGGAGCTCGAATGAGCAGTTCTTC. Amino acids: CAWKGSSNEQFF. The chain has TRBV30 and TRBJ2-1, with D perhaps matching TRBD1 or TRBD2 (5 bases each). CDR1 is GTSNPN, CDR2 SVGIG, per germline (reference sequence). CDR3 length: 12 amino acids. The V end lost 4 bases, the J end lost 7 bases, and 11 bases lay between the germline ends. The full variable domain, in which reference TRBV30 and TRBJ2-1 provide the parts outside the CDR3, is SQTIHQWPATLVQPVGSPLSLECTVEGTSNPNLYWYRQAAGRGLQLLFYSVGIGQISSEVPQNLSASRPQDRQFILSSKKLLLSDSGFYLCAWKGSSNEQFFGPGTRLTVL.

This clone was seen a handful of times. The chain carries TRBV5-6 and TRBJ2-7; TRBD1 matches at 7 bases. From germline, CDR1 is SGHDT and CDR2 YYEEEE. The CDR3 sequence is 16 residues long. The J segment lost 2 bases and the V segment lost 5 bases, leaving 13 bases of the junction unmatched. CDR3 sequence (DNA): TGTGCCAGCAGTTCAACCCAAAACAGGGGAACCTACGAGCAGTACTTC. Translated: CASSSTQNRGTYEQYF. Based on the CDR3 plus reference TRBV5-6 and TRBJ2-7, the full variable domain is DAGVTQSPTHLIKTRGQQVTLRCSPKSGHDTVSWYQQALGQGPQFIFQYYEEEERQRGNFPDRFSGHQFPNYSSELNVNALLLGDSALYLCASSSTQNRGTYEQYFGPGTRLTVT.